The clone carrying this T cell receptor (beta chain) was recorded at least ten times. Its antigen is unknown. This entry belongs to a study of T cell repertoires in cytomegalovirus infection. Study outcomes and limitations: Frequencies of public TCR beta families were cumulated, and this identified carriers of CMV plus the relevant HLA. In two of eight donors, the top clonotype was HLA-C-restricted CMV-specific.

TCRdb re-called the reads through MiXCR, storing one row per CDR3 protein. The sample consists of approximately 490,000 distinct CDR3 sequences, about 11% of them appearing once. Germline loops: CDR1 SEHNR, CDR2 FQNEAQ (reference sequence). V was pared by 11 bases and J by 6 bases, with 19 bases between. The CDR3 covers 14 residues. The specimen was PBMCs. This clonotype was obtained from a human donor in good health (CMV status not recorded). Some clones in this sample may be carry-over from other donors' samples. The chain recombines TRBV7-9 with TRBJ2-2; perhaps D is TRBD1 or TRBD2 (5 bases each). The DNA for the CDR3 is TGTGCCGGCCCTGAGGGGAGTAACGCCGGGGAGCTGTTTTTT. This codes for CAGPEGSNAGELFF.